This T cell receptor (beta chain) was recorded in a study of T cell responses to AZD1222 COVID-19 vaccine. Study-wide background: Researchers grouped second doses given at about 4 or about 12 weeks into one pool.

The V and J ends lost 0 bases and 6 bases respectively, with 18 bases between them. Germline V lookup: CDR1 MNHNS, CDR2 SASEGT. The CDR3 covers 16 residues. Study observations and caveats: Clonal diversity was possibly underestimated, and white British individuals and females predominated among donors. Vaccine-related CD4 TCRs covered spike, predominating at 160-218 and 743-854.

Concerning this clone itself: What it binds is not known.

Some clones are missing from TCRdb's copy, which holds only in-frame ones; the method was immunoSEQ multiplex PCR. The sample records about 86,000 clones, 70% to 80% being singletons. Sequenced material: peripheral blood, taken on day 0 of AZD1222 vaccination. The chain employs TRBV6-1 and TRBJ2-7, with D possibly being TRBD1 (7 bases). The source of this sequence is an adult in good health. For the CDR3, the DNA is TGTGCCAGCAGTGAAGCAGGGGGGACAGACGCTCCCGAGCAGTACTTC. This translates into CASSEAGGTDAPEQYF.